The sequence of this TCR beta chain was determined in a study of identical twins. The study's findings and limits: The degree of excess twin sharing was weaker in beta out-of-frame sequences.

Remarks on this clonotype: No antigen is known for it.

CDR1 and CDR2 (germline): MNHEY, SMNVEV (reference sequence). With 0 bases removed from V and 1 base from J, the gap between germline ends came to 7 bases. This CDR3 is built from 14 residues. TCRdb passed the 5' RACE reads through MiXCR, listing each CDR3 protein once. The sample includes roughly 470,000 distinct CDR3 sequences, roughly an eighth seen only once; the top ten take approximately 1%. In addition, the sample was reused for a study of yellow fever vaccine responses in identical twins.

The sequenced sample consisted of CD4+ T cells sorted from blood. V usage is TRBV27 and J usage is TRBJ2-7, with D uncertain. This receptor was taken from a young woman in good health. The CDR3: CASSLSAKSYEQYF. The CDR3 coding sequence is TGTGCCAGCAGTTTATCGGCGAAGTCCTACGAGCAGTACTTC.